This T cell receptor (beta chain) was identified during a study of blood T cell repertoires in COVID-19. Turning to the study itself: Nucleic acid was either cDNA or gDNA, and it came from T cells, B-cell-depleted T cells, or PBMCs.

The study recruited people aged about 18 to 95 years across 24 US areas. Cohorts were assigned according to the clinical history that participants reported. Study processing details: Reference gene primer amplification gave estimated nucleated cell counts. Some clones are missing from TCRdb's copy, which holds only in-frame ones; the method was immunoSEQ multiplex PCR. V, J and clone size are those of that table, while D and trimming were read from the DNA. Among approximately 220,000 clones listed, 80% to 90% were seen once. Sequenced: PBMCs or T cells enriched from blood (not recorded which). This clonotype was obtained from a woman aged 40 to 49 with acute COVID-19.

The CDR3 spells CASSSTSLTYEQYF. The CDR3 region has the DNA TGTGCCAGCAGCTCAACTAGCCTCACCTACGAGCAGTACTTC. The chain couples TRBV5-5 to TRBJ2-7; TRBD2 is a possible D gene (6 bases). CDR3 length equals 14 residues. The V gene lost 3 bases and the J gene lost 2 bases, with 12 bases spanning the gap. The V gene's germline CDR1 is SGHKS and CDR2 YYEKEE (reference sequence).